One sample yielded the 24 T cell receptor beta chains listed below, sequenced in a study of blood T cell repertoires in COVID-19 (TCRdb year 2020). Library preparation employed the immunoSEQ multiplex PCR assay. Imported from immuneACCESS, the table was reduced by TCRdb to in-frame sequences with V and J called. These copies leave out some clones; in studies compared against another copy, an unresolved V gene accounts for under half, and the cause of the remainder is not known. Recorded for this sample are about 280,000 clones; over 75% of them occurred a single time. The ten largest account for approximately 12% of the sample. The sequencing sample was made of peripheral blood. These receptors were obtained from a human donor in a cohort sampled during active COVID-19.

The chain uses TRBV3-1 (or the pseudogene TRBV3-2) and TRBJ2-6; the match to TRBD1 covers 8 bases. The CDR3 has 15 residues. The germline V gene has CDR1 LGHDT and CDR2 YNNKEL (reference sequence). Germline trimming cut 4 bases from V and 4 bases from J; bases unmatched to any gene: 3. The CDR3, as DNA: TGTGCCAGCAGCCGACAGGGGATAGGGGCCAACGTCCTGACTTTC. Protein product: CASSRQGIGANVLTF.

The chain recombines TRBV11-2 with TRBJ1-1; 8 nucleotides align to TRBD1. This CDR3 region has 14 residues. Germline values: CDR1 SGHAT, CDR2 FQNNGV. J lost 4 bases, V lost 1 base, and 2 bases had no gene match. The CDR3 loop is CASSLGTGITEAFF. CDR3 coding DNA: TGTGCCAGCAGCTTAGGGACAGGGATCACTGAAGCTTTCTTT.

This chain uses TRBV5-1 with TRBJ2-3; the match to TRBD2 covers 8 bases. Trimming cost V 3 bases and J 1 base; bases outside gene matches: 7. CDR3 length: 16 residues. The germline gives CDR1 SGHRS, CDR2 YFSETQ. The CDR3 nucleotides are TGCGCCAGCAGCTGGGGCGGGAGGCCGGGCACAGATACGCAGTATTTT. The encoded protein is CASSWGGRPGTDTQYF.

The CDR3 coding sequence is TGCGCCAGCAGCCAAGCGGTGGTCGGAGATACGCAGTATTTT. Its protein is CASSQAVVGDTQYF. The rearrangement uses TRBV4-1 and TRBJ2-3, with D unresolved. Germline lookup yields CDR1 MGHRA and CDR2 YSYEKL. V gave up 1 base and J gave up 5 bases, with 10 bases separating them. This CDR3 has 14 amino acids.

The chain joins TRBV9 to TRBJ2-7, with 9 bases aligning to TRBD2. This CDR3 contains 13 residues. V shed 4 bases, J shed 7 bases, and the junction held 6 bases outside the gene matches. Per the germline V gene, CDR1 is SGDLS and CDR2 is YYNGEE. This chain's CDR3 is CASSSGGSWEQYF. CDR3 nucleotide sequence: TGTGCCAGCAGCAGCGGGGGGTCCTGGGAGCAGTACTTC.

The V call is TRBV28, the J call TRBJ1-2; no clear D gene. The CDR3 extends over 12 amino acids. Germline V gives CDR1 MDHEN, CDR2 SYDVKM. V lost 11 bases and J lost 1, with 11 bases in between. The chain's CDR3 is CASCENNYGYTF. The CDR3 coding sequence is TGTGCCTCATGCGAGAATAACTATGGCTACACCTTC.

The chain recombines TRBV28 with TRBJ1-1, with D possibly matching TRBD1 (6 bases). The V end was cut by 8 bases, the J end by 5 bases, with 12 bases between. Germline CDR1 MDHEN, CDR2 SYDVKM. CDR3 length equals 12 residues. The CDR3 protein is CASATGFTEAFF. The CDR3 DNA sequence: TGTGCCAGCGCCACAGGGTTTACTGAAGCTTTCTTT.

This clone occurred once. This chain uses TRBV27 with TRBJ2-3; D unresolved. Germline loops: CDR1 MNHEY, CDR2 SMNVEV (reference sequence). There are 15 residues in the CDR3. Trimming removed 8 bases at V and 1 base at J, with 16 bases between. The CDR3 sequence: CASAEPHLGTDTQYF. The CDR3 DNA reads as TGTGCCAGCGCGGAGCCACACCTTGGCACAGATACGCAGTATTTT.

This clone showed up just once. The CDR3, as DNA: TGCAGCGTTTCCGACCCGGGAAGCGAGCAGTACTTC. Translating it yields CSVSDPGSEQYF. The rearrangement uses TRBV29-1 and TRBJ2-7; the D gene is possibly TRBD2 (5 bases). V lost 5 bases to trimming and J lost 6 bases, with 14 bases between them. This CDR3 is built from 12 residues. Germline CDR1 SQVTM, CDR2 ANQGSEA.

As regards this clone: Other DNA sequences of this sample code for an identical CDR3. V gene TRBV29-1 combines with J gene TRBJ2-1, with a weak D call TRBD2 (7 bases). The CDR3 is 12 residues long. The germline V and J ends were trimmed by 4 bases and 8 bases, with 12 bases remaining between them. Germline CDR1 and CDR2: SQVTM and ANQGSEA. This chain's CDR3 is CSVVGGGDEQFF. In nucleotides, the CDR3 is TGCAGCGTTGTGGGAGGGGGTGATGAGCAGTTCTTC.

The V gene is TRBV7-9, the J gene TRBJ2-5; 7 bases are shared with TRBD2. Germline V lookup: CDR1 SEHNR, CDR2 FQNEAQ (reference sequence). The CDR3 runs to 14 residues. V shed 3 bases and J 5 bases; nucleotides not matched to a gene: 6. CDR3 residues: CASSFSGGGETQYF. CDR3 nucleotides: TGTGCCAGCAGCTTTTCGGGAGGAGGGGAGACCCAGTACTTC.

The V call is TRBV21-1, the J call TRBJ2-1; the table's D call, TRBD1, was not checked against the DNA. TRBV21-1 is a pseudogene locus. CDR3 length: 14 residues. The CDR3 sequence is CASSKSWDSNEQFF. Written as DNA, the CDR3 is TGTGCCAGCAGCAAGAGTTGGGACAGCAATGAGCAGTTCTTC.

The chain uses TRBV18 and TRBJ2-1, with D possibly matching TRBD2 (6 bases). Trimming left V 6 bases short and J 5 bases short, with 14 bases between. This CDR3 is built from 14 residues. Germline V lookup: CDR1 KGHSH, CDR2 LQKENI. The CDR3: CASSELGGDNEQFF. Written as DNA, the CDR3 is TGTGCCAGCTCGGAGCTGGGCGGGGACAATGAGCAGTTCTTC. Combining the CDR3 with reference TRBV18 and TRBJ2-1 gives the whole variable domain NAGVMQNPRHLVRRRGQEARLRCSPMKGHSHVYWYRQLPEEGLKFMVYLQKENIIDESGMPKERFSAEFPKEGPSILRIQQVVRGDSAAYFCASSELGGDNEQFFGPGTRLTVL.

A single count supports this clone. As DNA, the CDR3 is TGTGCAATCCCGGGGGAGCCTAATGAAAAACTGTTTTTT. Translated, it gives CAIPGEPNEKLFF. The chain links TRBV30 to TRBJ1-4, with D perhaps TRBD1 (5 bases). The CDR3 extends over 13 amino acids. CDR1 GTSNPN and CDR2 SVGIG come from the germline V gene (reference sequence).

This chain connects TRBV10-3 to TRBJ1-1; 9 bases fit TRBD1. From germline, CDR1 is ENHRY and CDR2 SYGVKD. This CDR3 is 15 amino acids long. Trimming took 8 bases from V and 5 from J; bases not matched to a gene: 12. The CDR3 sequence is CAIGRGTGGGTEAFF. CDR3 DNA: TGTGCCATCGGGAGGGGAACAGGGGGCGGTACTGAAGCTTTCTTT.

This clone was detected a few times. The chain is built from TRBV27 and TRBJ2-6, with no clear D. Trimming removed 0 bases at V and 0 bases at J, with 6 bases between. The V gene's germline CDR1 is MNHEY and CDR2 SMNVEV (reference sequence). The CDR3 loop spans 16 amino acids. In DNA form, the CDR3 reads TGTGCCAGCAGTTTATCTACGGGCTCTGGGGCCAACGTCCTGACTTTC. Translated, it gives CASSLSTGSGANVLTF.

The CDR3: CASSAGQGSTYEQYF. CDR3 nucleotides: TGTGCCAGCAGCGCGGGACAGGGGAGCACCTACGAGCAGTACTTC. V is TRBV9 and J is TRBJ2-7; TRBD1 matches 10 bases. V shed 3 bases, J shed 2 bases, and the junction held 5 bases outside the gene matches. The CDR3 contains 15 residues. Germline V gene data show CDR1 as SGDLS and CDR2 as YYNGEE.

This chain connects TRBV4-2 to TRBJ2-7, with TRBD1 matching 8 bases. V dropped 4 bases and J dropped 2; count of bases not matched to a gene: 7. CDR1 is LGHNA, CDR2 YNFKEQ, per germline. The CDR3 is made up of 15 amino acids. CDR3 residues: CASSPGQGYAYEQYF. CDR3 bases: TGTGCCAGCAGCCCAGGACAGGGTTACGCCTACGAGCAGTACTTC.

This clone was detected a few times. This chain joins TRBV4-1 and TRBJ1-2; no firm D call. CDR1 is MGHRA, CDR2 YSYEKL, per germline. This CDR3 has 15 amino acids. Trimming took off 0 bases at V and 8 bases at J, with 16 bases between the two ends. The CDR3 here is CASSQDGQRFDGYTF. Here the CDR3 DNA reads TGCGCCAGCAGCCAAGACGGCCAGAGGTTTGACGGCTACACCTTC.

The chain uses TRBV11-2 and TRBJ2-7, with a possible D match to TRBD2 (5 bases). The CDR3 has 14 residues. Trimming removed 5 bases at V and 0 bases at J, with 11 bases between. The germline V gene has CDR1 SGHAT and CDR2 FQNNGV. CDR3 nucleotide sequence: TGTGCCAGCAGCCTGACCCGGGGCTCCTACGAGCAGTACTTC. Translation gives CASSLTRGSYEQYF.

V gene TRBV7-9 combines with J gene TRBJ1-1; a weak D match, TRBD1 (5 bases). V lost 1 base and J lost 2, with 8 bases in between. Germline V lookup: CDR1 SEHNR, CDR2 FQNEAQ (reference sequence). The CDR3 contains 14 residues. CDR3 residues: CASSLGQGNTEAFF. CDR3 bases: TGTGCCAGCAGCTTAGGCCAGGGAAACACTGAAGCTTTCTTT. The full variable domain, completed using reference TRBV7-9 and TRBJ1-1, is DTGVSQNPRHKITKRGQNVTFRCDPISEHNRLYWYRQTLGQGPEFLTYFQNEAQLEKSRLLSDRFSAERPKGSFSTLEIQRTEQGDSAMYLCASSLGQGNTEAFFGQGTRLTVV.

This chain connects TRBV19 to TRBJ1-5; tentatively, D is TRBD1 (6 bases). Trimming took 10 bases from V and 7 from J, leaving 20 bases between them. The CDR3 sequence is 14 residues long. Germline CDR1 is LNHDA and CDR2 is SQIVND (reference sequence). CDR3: CATTTGSIGQPQHF. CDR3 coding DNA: TGTGCCACCACGACAGGCTCTATTGGGCAGCCCCAGCATTTT.

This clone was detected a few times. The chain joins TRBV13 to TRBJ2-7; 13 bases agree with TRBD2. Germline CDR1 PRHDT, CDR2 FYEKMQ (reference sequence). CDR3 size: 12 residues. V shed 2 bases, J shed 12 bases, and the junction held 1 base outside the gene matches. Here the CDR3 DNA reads TGTGCCAGCAGCTTACGGACTAGCGGGAGGTACTTC. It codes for CASSLRTSGRYF.

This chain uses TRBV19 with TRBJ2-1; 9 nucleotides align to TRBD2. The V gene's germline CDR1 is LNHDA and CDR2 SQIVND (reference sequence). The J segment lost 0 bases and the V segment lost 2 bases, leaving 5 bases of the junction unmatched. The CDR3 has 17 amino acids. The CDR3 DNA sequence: TGTGCCAGTAGTATATTTAGCGGGAGCAGCTCCTACAATGAGCAGTTCTTC. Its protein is CASSIFSGSSSYNEQFF. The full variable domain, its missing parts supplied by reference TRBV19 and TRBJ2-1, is DGGITQSPKYLFRKEGQNVTLSCEQNLNHDAMYWYRQDPGQGLRLIYYSQIVNDFQKGDIAEGYSVSREKKESFPLTVTSAQKNPTAFYLCASSIFSGSSSYNEQFFGPGTRLTVL.